This entry concerns a single T cell receptor beta chain. It has no known antigen specificity. No quality values exist for individual bases; no much larger clone is one base distant. The label giving this sample's time point can be read as: baseline pretreatment blood. Explained via the paper, the treatment or condition label denotes: 15 Gy SBRT to primary tumor, nephrectomy 4 weeks later. To follow tumor-enriched clonotypes, peripheral blood was collected serially from radiation-treated patients at baseline and again at 2 weeks and 4 weeks after SBRT. All patients had renal cell carcinoma with clear cell pathology. Genomic DNA for TCR sequencing was prepared using the QIAamp DNA Blood Mini Kit (Qiagen). The analyses included only samples that passed all quality control checks. TCR beta libraries were generated from genomic DNA with the immunoSEQ kit, following the manufacturer's recommendations. Library preparation used a first multiplex PCR with proprietary primers, then a second PCR adding unique barcodes, with bead cleanups after each round. A positive control reaction and a negative control reaction, both provided in the kit, were run with every batch of samples. The final libraries were assessed on an Agilent 4200 TapeStation D1000 ScreenTape, pooled by volume, and quantified by qPCR. Sequencing was performed on an Illumina NextSeq500 with a MidOutput 150-cycle cartridge, and 156 Read1 and 15 Index1 cycles were run with kit custom primers. The pooled library was loaded at around 1.1 pM with about 20% PhiX control spiked in. The paper's data handling went like this. Vendor-processed data were analyzed in R, with a clonotype defined as all T cells sharing the same CDR3 nucleotide sequence. For clone abundance analyses, frequencies were normalized to the 10,000 most abundant clones in each sample. Before analysis, public T cell clones were removed, and these numbered fewer than six per sample on average. Tumor-enriched clonotypes and baseline blood-enriched clonotypes were defined as those with an abundance difference of at least 32-fold between compartments. A beta-binomial differential abundance model was applied to find clonotypes that expanded or contracted between blood time points. Tumor-blood repertoire similarity was measured with the Baroni-Urbani and Buser coefficient, and groups were compared using two-tailed Wilcoxon tests in R. Not all clones reach the TCRdb copy of this immuneACCESS table, which keeps in-frame sequences only. Checked studies attribute under half of the gap to unresolved V genes and leave the rest unexplained. D and trimming come from the DNA, and the V and J calls and clone size come from that table. This sample has approximately 63,000 clones in its table, and 65% to 85% of those were observed once. Approximately 7% of the sample is in the top ten clones.

The record originates from a study of radiation and T cells in renal cell carcinoma (dated by TCRdb to about 2020). In the study overall: The samples were drawn from a clinical trial, where primary renal cell carcinomas were treated with 15 Gy of stereotactic body radiation therapy and then removed by nephrectomy 4 weeks afterward. Across all 50 or so samples, 3.5 million to 4.5 million unique CDR3 nucleotide sequences encoding about 2.4 million unique CDR3 amino acid sequences were identified. In total, about 53 samples, comprising roughly 25 tumors and around 27 peripheral blood samples, were subjected to TCR beta sequencing.

Study-wide findings and limitations: In blood, the top tumor clonotypes increased between baseline and 2 weeks post-radiation and then shrank by 4 weeks, which suggests that tumor-resident clones expanded only transiently. Effects of radiation dose or scheduling on the TCR repertoire could not be addressed with the single-armed trial design. Dynamics of the blood repertoire were not tracked past 4 weeks after treatment. No pretreatment tumor biopsies were available, so the baseline intratumoral presence of clonotypes could not be determined.

The CDR3, cysteine through phenylalanine, is 15 amino acids long. The sequence is cut down to CDR3 DNA, 45 bases in frame from base 1. V lost 7 bases and J lost 1 base; the stretch between them is 16 bases long. CDR1 and CDR2, looked up from the germline V gene, are SNHLY and FYNNEI. The sequencing used blood, collected from a patient whose treatment included radiotherapy and nephrectomy. Recombination linked TRBV2 to TRBJ1-2; the D segment cannot be called with confidence. This sequence originates from a man between 60 and 70 years old with renal cell carcinoma. In nucleotides, the sequence is TGTGCCAGCATCCGCCCCGAGACGGGTAACTATGGCTACACCTTC. Its protein is CASIRPETGNYGYTF.